The clone carrying this TCR beta chain was picked up many times. What it binds is unknown. This record belongs to a study of T cells after yellow fever vaccination. TCRdb reprocessed the 5' RACE reads via MiXCR and lists one record per CDR3 protein. The data show 300,000 to 350,000 distinct CDR3 sequences, 3% to 4.5% seen once. Findings of the study overall: Faster peaking, at day 5 versus 15, marked a secondary response that was weaker. Within FACS-sorted repertoires, abundant clonotypes contaminating from the bulk population could be present.

V lost 1 base and J lost 2, with 11 bases in between. The CDR3 runs 15 residues. Germline CDR1 reads LGHNA; CDR2 reads YNFKEQ. The source material was PBMCs, sampled 5 days after the yellow fever booster vaccination. J is TRBJ1-2 and V is TRBV4-2; TRBD1 might be the D (5 bases). This TCR was recovered from a man younger than 30 who received the YFV17D yellow fever vaccine. The CDR3 bases are TGTGCCAGCAGCCAAGGCCGGGGCCCCAACTATGGCTACACCTTC. Its protein product is CASSQGRGPNYGYTF.